The next 14 T cell receptor beta chains were all read from a single sample in a study of blood T cells in healthy people across ages. The use of a sample-barcoded 5' primer and a J-beta primer mix characterized a second PCR of roughly 6 to 11 cycles. Each CDR3 protein gets one entry after TCRdb re-called the 5' RACE reads with MiXCR. The data show 500,000 to 700,000 distinct CDR3 sequences, with roughly 30% seen just once and approximately 14% held by the top ten. The specimen was blood. These receptors originate from a woman at least 80 years old in good health.

V usage is TRBV6-1 and J usage is TRBJ2-5; possibly TRBD2 for D (6 bases). Deletions cut 6 bases from V and 6 bases from J, with 17 bases between. The germline CDR1 and CDR2 sequences are MNHNS and SASEGT. The CDR3 loop spans 14 amino acids. The CDR3, as DNA: TGTGCCAGCAGGGAGGGCGGGTCAAGGCAGACCCAGTACTTC. Its protein is CASREGGSRQTQYF.

Ten or more counts support this clonotype. The V call is TRBV9, the J call TRBJ2-1; the D call may be TRBD1 or TRBD2 (6 bases each). This CDR3 comprises 15 residues. Trimming left V 0 bases short and J 5 bases short, with 12 bases between. Germline values: CDR1 SGDLS, CDR2 YYNGEE. CDR3: CASSVVGGSDNEQFF. CDR3 nucleotides: TGTGCCAGCAGCGTAGTGGGGGGCAGCGACAATGAGCAGTTCTTC.

On this clonotype: In this CDR3 the conserved last residue, phenylalanine or tryptophan, is missing, so a read error is likely. The DNA of the CDR3 is TGTGCCAGCAGCTTAACAGGGGAATATGGCTACACCGTC. Translating gives CASSLTGEYGYTV. The rearrangement uses TRBV7-6 and TRBJ1-2, with TRBD1 matching over 7 bases. Trimming removed 2 bases from V and 5 bases from J; junction bases left unmatched: 2. The CDR3 length is 13 residues. From germline, CDR1 is SGHVS and CDR2 FNYEAQ.

V and J are TRBV27 and TRBJ2-5, with D tentatively TRBD1 or TRBD2 (6 bases each). The CDR3 is made up of 15 amino acids. CDR1 and CDR2 from the germline V gene are MNHEY and SMNVEV (reference sequence). V gave up 7 bases and J gave up 11 bases, with 26 bases separating them. The CDR3 bases are TGTGCCAGCAAATCCAGGGGCGGGAACTCCTACGGGCAGTACTTC. It translates to CASKSRGGNSYGQYF.

This clonotype was recorded at least ten times. This chain uses TRBV7-2 with TRBJ2-7, with 8 nucleotides matching TRBD2. CDR1 is SGHTA, CDR2 FQGNSA, per germline. This CDR3 region has 14 residues. Losses at the gene ends were 2 bases for V and 4 bases for J; bases not matched to a gene: 4. The CDR3 DNA reads TGTGCCAGCAGCTTAAGGCGGGGGGAATACGAGCAGTACTTC. As protein: CASSLRRGEYEQYF.

This sequence joins TRBV7-9 and TRBJ1-1; D not resolved. This CDR3 has 18 residues. V was cut by 1 base and J by 0 bases, with 18 bases left in between. Germline lookup yields CDR1 SEHNR and CDR2 FQNEAQ (reference sequence). The CDR3 sequence: CASSLGLPSGKMNTEAFF. CDR3 DNA sequence: TGTGCCAGCAGCTTAGGTTTACCGAGTGGAAAAATGAACACTGAAGCTTTCTTT.

Points on this clonotype: A much larger clone lies one base from this, so it may be a read error. The chain joins TRBV9 to TRBJ1-2, with D uncertain. Germline V gene data show CDR1 as SGDLS and CDR2 as YYNGEE. This CDR3 spans 16 amino acids. Trimming shortened V by 1 base and J by 10 bases, and 23 bases separated the two germline ends. The CDR3 DNA reads TGTGCCAGCAGCGTACATTCCCGTGGAGGGAGTAATGCCTACACCTTC. Protein product: CASSVHSRGGSNAYTF.

The sample holds a few counts of this clonotype. This chain uses TRBV5-1 with TRBJ2-5; D might be TRBD1 (6 bases). V was shortened by 4 bases and J by 11 bases, with 18 bases between the two germline ends. Germline-derived CDR1 and CDR2 are SGHRS and YFSETQ. The length of the CDR3 is 13 residues. The CDR3 DNA follows: TGCGCCAGCAGCAATACAGGGTACAATGAGCAGTACTTC. Translating gives CASSNTGYNEQYF.

In this sample, this clonotype turned up many times. Here the CDR3 DNA reads TGCAGTGCTGGGACAGAGACCTCGGGGGAGCAGTACTTC. Its protein product is CSAGTETSGEQYF. This chain links TRBV20-1 with TRBJ2-7; TRBD1 matches at 7 bases. CDR1 and CDR2 from the germline V gene are DFQATT and SNEGSKA (reference sequence). With V trimmed by 5 bases and J by 7 bases, 11 bases remained unmatched. This CDR3 has 13 amino acids.

CDR3 DNA: TGTGCCAGCAGACAGGGTTCCTCTGGGGCCAACGTCCTGACTTTC. Its translation is CASRQGSSGANVLTF. The chain carries TRBV7-3 and TRBJ2-6, with TRBD1 as a possible D gene (6 bases). The length of the CDR3 is 15 residues. Trimming left V 6 bases short and J 0 bases short, with 9 bases between. In germline, CDR1 is SGHTA, CDR2 FQGTGA.

About this clonotype itself: The junction differs from germline at one of its ends, possibly a read error. This sequence joins TRBV12-3 or TRBV12-4 and TRBJ2-3; D gene uncertain. This CDR3 is built from 13 residues. This CDR3 is CASVMVRADTQYF. The CDR3 nucleotides are TGTGCCAGCGTCATGGTGAGAGCAGATACGCAATATTTT.

This clonotype came up many times. This chain joins TRBV7-2 and TRBJ2-1; 9 bases line up with TRBD2. The CDR3 totals 15 residues. J was trimmed by 4 bases and V by 4 bases; bases with no gene match: 5. CDR1 and CDR2 from the germline V gene are SGHTA and FQGNSA. CDR3 protein: CASSSTSGRYNEQFF. The CDR3 DNA reads TGTGCCAGCAGCTCGACTAGCGGCCGATACAATGAGCAGTTCTTC.

For this clonotype: An end of the junction differs from the germline gene, which may be a read error. V gene TRBV4-2 combines with J gene TRBJ2-1; D unresolved. The CDR3 is made up of 16 amino acids. Germline V lookup: CDR1 LGHNA, CDR2 YNFKEQ. The CDR3 DNA reads TGTGCCAGCAGCCAAGATCGAGGCCTCTCCGGCAATGGGCAGTTCTTC. It yields the protein CASSQDRGLSGNGQFF.

This clonotype has more than one count but fewer than ten. The chain combines TRBV28 with TRBJ2-2; perhaps D is TRBD1 or TRBD2 (5 bases each). The germline V gene encodes CDR1 MDHEN and CDR2 SYDVKM. This CDR3 has 14 residues. Trimming pared 6 bases from V and 4 bases from J, leaving 12 bases between. This CDR3 reads CASRTGGITGELFF. Written as DNA, the CDR3 is TGTGCCAGCAGAACTGGGGGAATCACCGGGGAGCTGTTTTTT.